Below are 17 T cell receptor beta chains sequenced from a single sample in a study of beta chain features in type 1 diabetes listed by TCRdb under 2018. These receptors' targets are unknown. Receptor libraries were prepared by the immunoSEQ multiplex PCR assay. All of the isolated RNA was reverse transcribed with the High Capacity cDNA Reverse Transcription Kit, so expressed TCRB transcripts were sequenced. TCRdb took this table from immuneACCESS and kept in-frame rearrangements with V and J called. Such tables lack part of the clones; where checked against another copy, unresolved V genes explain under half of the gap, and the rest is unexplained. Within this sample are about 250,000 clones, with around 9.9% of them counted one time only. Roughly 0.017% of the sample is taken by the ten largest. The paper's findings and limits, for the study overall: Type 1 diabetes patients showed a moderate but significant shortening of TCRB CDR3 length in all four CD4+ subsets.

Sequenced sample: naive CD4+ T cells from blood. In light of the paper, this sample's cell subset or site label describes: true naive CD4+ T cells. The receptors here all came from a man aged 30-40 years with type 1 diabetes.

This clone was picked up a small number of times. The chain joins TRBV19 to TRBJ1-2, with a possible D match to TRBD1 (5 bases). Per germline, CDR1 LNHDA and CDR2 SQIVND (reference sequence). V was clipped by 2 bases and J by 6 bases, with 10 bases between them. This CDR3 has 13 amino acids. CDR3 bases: TGTGCCAGTAGTATATCCTTGACAGATGGCTACACCTTC. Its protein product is CASSISLTDGYTF.

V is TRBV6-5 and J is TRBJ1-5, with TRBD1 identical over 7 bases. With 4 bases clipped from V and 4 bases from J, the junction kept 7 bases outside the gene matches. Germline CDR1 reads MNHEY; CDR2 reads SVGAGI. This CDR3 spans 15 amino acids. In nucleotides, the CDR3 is TGTGCCAGCAGTTTTGAGGACAGGCTTAATCAGCCCCAGCATTTT. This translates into CASSFEDRLNQPQHF.

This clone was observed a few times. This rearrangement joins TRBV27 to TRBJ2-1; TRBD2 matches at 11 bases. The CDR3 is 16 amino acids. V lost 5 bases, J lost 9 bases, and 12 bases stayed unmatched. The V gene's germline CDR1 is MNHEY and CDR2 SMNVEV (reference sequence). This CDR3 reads CASSPDLAGGRSEQFF. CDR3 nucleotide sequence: TGTGCCAGCAGTCCGGACCTAGCGGGGGGTCGTTCTGAGCAGTTCTTC.

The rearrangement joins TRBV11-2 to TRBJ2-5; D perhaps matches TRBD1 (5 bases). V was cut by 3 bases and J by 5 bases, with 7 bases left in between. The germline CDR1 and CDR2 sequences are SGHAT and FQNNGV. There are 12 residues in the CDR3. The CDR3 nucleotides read TGTGCCAGCAGCTTGGGGCGGGAGACCCAGTACTTC. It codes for CASSLGRETQYF.

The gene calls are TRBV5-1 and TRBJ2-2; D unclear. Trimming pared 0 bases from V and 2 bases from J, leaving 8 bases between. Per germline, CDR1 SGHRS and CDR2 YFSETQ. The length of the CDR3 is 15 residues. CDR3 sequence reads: CASSLEAGNTGELFF. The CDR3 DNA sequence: TGCGCCAGCAGCTTGGAGGCAGGCAACACCGGGGAGCTGTTTTTT.

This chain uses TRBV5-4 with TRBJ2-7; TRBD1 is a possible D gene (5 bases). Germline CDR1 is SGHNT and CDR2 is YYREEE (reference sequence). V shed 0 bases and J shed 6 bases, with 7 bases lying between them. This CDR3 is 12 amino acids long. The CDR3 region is CASSLVGAEQYF. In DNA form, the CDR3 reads TGTGCCAGCAGCTTGGTTGGGGCCGAGCAGTACTTC.

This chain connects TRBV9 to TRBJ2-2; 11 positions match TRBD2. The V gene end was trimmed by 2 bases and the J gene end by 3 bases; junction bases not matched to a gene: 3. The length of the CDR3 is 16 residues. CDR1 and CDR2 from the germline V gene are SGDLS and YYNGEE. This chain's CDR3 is CASSVSGGADTGELFF. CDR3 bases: TGTGCCAGCAGCGTTAGCGGGGGGGCGGACACCGGGGAGCTGTTTTTT.

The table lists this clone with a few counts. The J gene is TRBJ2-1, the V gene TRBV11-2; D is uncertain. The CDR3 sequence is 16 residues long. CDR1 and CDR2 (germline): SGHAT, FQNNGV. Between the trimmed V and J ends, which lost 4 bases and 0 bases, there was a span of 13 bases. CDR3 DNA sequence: TGTGCCAGCAGCTACATCCGCACAAGCTCCTACAATGAGCAGTTCTTC. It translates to CASSYIRTSSYNEQFF.

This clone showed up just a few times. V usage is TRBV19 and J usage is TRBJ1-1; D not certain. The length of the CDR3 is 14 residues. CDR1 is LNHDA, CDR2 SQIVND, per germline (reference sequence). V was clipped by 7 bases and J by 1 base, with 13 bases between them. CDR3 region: CASTAVRRNTEAFF. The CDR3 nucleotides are TGTGCCAGTACCGCAGTCAGGCGGAACACTGAAGCTTTCTTT.

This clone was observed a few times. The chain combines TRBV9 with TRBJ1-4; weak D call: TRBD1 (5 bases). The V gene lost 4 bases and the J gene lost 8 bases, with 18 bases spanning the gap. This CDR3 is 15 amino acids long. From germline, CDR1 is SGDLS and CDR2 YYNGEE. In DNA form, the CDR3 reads TGTGCCAGCAGCCCCTTCGAAGGGGCGGGGGAAAAACTGTTTTTT. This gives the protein CASSPFEGAGEKLFF. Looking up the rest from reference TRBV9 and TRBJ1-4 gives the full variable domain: DSGVTQTPKHLITATGQRVTLRCSPRSGDLSVYWYQQSLDQGLQFLIQYYNGEERAKGNILERFSAQQFPDLHSELNLSSLELGDSALYFCASSPFEGAGEKLFFGSGTQLSVL.

The CDR3 spells CASSSPKRQGGETQYF. DNA of the CDR3: TGCGCCAGCAGCTCCCCAAAAAGACAGGGAGGAGAGACCCAGTACTTC. V is TRBV5-1 and J is TRBJ2-5; a possible D gene is TRBD1 (7 bases). There are 16 residues in the CDR3. Looked up from germline, CDR1 is SGHRS and CDR2 is YFSETQ. The germline V and J ends were trimmed by 3 bases and 4 bases, with 19 bases remaining between them.

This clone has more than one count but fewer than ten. CDR3 region: CASSHDSSLGGYTF. The CDR3 region has the DNA TGTGCCAGCAGTCACGATAGCTCCCTCGGTGGCTACACCTTC. The rearrangement joins TRBV6-5 to TRBJ1-2; no clear D. Per germline, CDR1 MNHEY and CDR2 SVGAGI. Trimming pared 5 bases from V and 7 bases from J, leaving 17 bases between. The CDR3 sequence is 14 residues long.

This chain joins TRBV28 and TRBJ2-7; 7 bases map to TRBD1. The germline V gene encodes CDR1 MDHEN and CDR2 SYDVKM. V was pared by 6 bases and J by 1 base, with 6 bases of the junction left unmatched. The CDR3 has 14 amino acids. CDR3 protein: CASRRAGGSYEQYF. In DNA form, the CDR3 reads TGTGCCAGCAGAAGGGCAGGGGGTTCCTACGAGCAGTACTTC.

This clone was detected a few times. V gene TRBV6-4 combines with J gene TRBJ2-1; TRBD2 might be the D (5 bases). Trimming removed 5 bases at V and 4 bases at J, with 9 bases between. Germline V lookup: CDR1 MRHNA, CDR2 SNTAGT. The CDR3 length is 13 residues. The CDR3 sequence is CASSPGTYNEQFF. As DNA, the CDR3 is TGTGCCAGCAGTCCGGGAACATACAATGAGCAGTTCTTC.

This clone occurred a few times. CDR3 nucleotide sequence: TGTGCCAGCAGCATGACTAGTTTTACGCAGTATTTT. Amino acid sequence: CASSMTSFTQYF. J is TRBJ2-3 and V is TRBV7-9; tentative D call: TRBD2 (6 bases). The CDR3 has 12 residues. The germline CDR1 and CDR2 sequences are SEHNR and FQNEAQ (reference sequence). Between the trimmed V and J ends, which lost 5 bases and 8 bases, there was a span of 11 bases.

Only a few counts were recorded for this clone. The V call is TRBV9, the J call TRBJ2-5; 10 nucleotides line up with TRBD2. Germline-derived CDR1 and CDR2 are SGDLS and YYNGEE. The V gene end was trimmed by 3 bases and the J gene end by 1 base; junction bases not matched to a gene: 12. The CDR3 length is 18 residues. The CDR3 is CASSGSHSSGGTQETQYF. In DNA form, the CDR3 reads TGTGCCAGCAGCGGTAGTCACAGTAGCGGGGGGACCCAAGAGACCCAGTACTTC.

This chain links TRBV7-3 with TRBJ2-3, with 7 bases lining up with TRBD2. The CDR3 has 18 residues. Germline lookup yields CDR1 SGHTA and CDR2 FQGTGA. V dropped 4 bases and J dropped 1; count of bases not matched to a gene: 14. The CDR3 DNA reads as TGTGCCAGCAGCTCCCCTCGGGGAGCGGGGTCGGGCACAGATACGCAGTATTTT. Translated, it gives CASSSPRGAGSGTDTQYF.